One sample yielded the 9 T cell receptor beta chains listed below, sequenced in a study of blood T cell repertoires in COVID-19. Using immunoSEQ multiplex PCR, the repertoire was profiled, and TCRdb retains in-frame clones only, with some absent. This table has approximately 10,000 clones, about 90% appearing once. The sample was peripheral blood. The source of these receptors is a human donor in a cohort sampled during active COVID-19.

The V and J genes are TRBV7-8 and TRBJ2-3; 11 bases line up with TRBD2. Germline V gene sequence: CDR1 SGHVS, CDR2 FQNEAQ. The CDR3 spans 15 residues. V lost 5 bases, J lost 6 bases, and 7 bases stayed unmatched. The CDR3 loop is CASSTIAGGPDTQYF. CDR3 sequence (DNA): TGTGCCAGCAGCACGATAGCGGGAGGGCCTGATACGCAGTATTTT.

The V and J genes are TRBV5-1 and TRBJ2-2; D is possibly TRBD2 (5 bases). Germline V gene sequence: CDR1 SGHRS, CDR2 YFSETQ. The CDR3 spans 15 residues. The V end was cut by 5 bases, the J end by 4 bases, with 15 bases between. The CDR3 DNA is TGCGCCAGCAGGGATGATCCGGGAAGCACCGGGGAGCTGTTTTTT. Its protein product is CASRDDPGSTGELFF.

V and J are TRBV19 and TRBJ2-1, with 7 positions matching TRBD2. Germline CDR1 and CDR2: LNHDA and SQIVND (reference sequence). Losses at the gene ends were 4 bases for V and 7 bases for J; bases not matched to a gene: 7. The CDR3 length is 14 residues. The CDR3 nucleotides read TGTGCCAGTAGTACAGGCGGGAGAATAAATGAGCAGTTCTTC. Translating gives CASSTGGRINEQFF.

This sequence joins TRBV2 and TRBJ2-1, with TRBD2 identical over 14 bases. The junction had 6 bases not matched to a gene; V was cut back by 6 bases and J by 8 bases. Germline CDR1 and CDR2: SNHLY and FYNNEI. The CDR3 contains 15 residues. Here the CDR3 DNA reads TGTGCCAGCAGAAGACTAGCGGGAGGGGAGGATGAGCAGTTCTTC. Protein product: CASRRLAGGEDEQFF.

The rearrangement links TRBV7-2 to TRBJ2-1, with 9 nucleotides matching TRBD2. Germline V CDR1 and CDR2: SGHTA, FQGNSA. The V segment lost 7 bases and the J segment 2 bases; nucleotides outside the gene matches: 3. This CDR3 has 14 amino acids. CDR3 coding DNA: TGTGCCAGCAAGACTAGCGGAGCCTACAATGAGCAGTTCTTC. Its protein product is CASKTSGAYNEQFF.

V gene TRBV3-1 (or the pseudogene TRBV3-2) combines with J gene TRBJ2-3; 12 bases align to TRBD2. The CDR3 contains 15 residues. Trimming at V came to 2 bases and at J to 6 bases, leaving 3 bases not matched to a gene. Per germline, CDR1 LGHDT and CDR2 YNNKEL (reference sequence). The CDR3 DNA is TGTGCCAGCAGCCAACGACTAGCGGGAGAGGATACGCAGTATTTT. Its protein is CASSQRLAGEDTQYF.

The J gene is TRBJ2-1, the V gene TRBV5-1; possibly TRBD2 for D (7 bases). The CDR3 runs 16 residues. Germline values: CDR1 SGHRS, CDR2 YFSETQ. The V end was cut by 4 bases, the J end by 9 bases, with 23 bases between. CDR3 in DNA: TGCGCCAGCAGCACGACAGGAGGGGCGGGAGAGAGTGAGCAGTTCTTC. It encodes CASSTTGGAGESEQFF.

This clone has a handful of counts. The chain links TRBV5-4 to TRBJ2-3, with TRBD1 matching over 8 bases. Germline CDR1 SGHNT, CDR2 YYREEE (reference sequence). This CDR3 region has 16 residues. The V segment lost 0 bases and the J segment 2 bases; nucleotides outside the gene matches: 5. The CDR3 sequence: CASSLDRTGPTDTQYF. CDR3 coding DNA: TGTGCCAGCAGCTTGGACCGGACAGGGCCCACAGATACGCAGTATTTT.

The chain uses TRBV19 and TRBJ1-5, with 8 bases that match TRBD1. V dropped 5 bases and J dropped 2; count of bases not matched to a gene: 11. CDR1 is LNHDA, CDR2 SQIVND, per germline (reference sequence). This CDR3 is 17 amino acids long. The CDR3, as DNA: TGTGCCAGTAGTCCCGGGACAGGACTAAGGGGCAATCAGCCCCAGCATTTT. Its translation is CASSPGTGLRGNQPQHF. The full variable domain, with the rest looked up from reference TRBV19 and TRBJ1-5, is DGGITQSPKYLFRKEGQNVTLSCEQNLNHDAMYWYRQDPGQGLRLIYYSQIVNDFQKGDIAEGYSVSREKKESFPLTVTSAQKNPTAFYLCASSPGTGLRGNQPQHFGDGTRLSIL.